These T cell receptor beta chains were read from a single sample in a study of cytomegalovirus exposure and HLA in healthy donors. Repertoires were generated with immunoSEQ multiplex PCR, while TCRdb's copy carries only in-frame clones and drops some. The table lists 150,000 to 200,000 clones, 60% to 80% of them singletons. Material: PBMCs. These receptors originate from a female donor in good health and CMV-seronegative. The CDR3 runs from the conserved cysteine through the conserved F or W. The D gene is left open where the match is weak. Size is omitted from some rows. Given values are once, few, many or a class for expanded clones.

j_call	d_call	clone_size	v_call	cdr3_aa	cdr3_nt
TRBJ2-6	.	.	TRBV28	CASSTTGSGANVLTF	TGTGCCAGCAGTACTACAGGGTCTGGGGCCAACGTCCTGACTTTC
TRBJ1-6	TRBD1	.	TRBV6-5	CASSSGQGWAPLHF	TGTGCCAGCAGTTCCGGACAGGGGTGGGCACCCCTCCACTTT
TRBJ2-7	.	.	TRBV5-6	CASSLRRNYEQYF	TGTGCCAGCAGCTTAAGGAGGAACTACGAGCAGTACTTC
TRBJ1-2	TRBD1	once	TRBV19	CASSITGGAGYGYTF	TGTGCCAGTAGTATCACAGGGGGCGCAGGCTATGGCTACACCTTC
TRBJ2-7	.	once	TRBV7-9	CASGSDSPPYEQYF	TGTGCCAGCGGGTCCGACAGTCCTCCCTACGAGCAGTACTTC
TRBJ1-3	.	.	TRBV30	CAWGYTSGNTIYF	TGTGCCTGGGGTTACACGTCTGGAAACACCATATATTTT
TRBJ1-6	.	once	TRBV5-1	CASSLDNPNSPLHF	TGCGCCAGCAGCTTGGACAACCCTAATTCACCCCTCCACTTT
TRBJ1-2	.	once	TRBV5-1	CASSLGREGGNYGYTF	TGCGCCAGCAGCTTGGGCAGGGAGGGCGGTAACTATGGCTACACCTTC
TRBJ2-3	TRBD1	once	TRBV28	CASSPDRAGTDTQYF	TGTGCCAGCAGTCCGGACAGGGCAGGGACAGATACGCAGTATTTT
TRBJ2-1	TRBD2	.	TRBV19	CASSLAGAPNEQFF	TGTGCCAGTAGTTTAGCGGGAGCCCCCAATGAGCAGTTCTTC
TRBJ2-5	.	.	TRBV18	CASSRTNGGEETQYF	TGTGCCAGCTCACGCACGAACGGGGGAGAAGAGACCCAGTACTTC
TRBJ1-4	.	.	TRBV6-6	CASSYSRGNTNEKLFF	TGTGCCAGCAGTTACTCCCGCGGAAACACTAATGAAAAACTGTTTTTT
TRBJ2-7	.	.	TRBV9	CASSVAGRARTYEQYF	TGTGCCAGCAGCGTAGCCGGCAGGGCGAGGACCTACGAGCAGTACTTC
TRBJ1-6	.	.	TRBV19	CASSSQSGDNSPLHF	TGTGCCAGTAGTAGCCAATCGGGGGATAATTCACCCCTCCACTTT
TRBJ2-7	TRBD1	.	TRBV6-1	CASEGAWSEQYF	TGTGCCAGTGAGGGGGCTTGGAGCGAGCAGTACTTC
TRBJ1-1	TRBD1	.	TRBV12-5	CASGTDRVEKNTEAFF	TGTGCTAGTGGTACGGACAGGGTGGAGAAGAACACTGAAGCTTTCTTT